This T cell receptor beta chain stems from a study of T cells in Graves' hyperthyroidism and ophthalmopathy. Regarding the study as a whole: The model made its ophthalmopathy prediction, and onset followed a median around six months later.

V was cut by 4 bases and J by 1 base, with 11 bases left in between. CDR3 size: 15 residues. CDR1 is SGHDT, CDR2 YYEEEE, per germline. This clonotype was seen ten or more times. Its antigen is not identified. RNA transcripts yielded amplified TCR beta CDR3 regions. The HTBI primer set drove a first-round RT-PCR of the TCR CDR3. TCRdb re-derived calls from the multiplex PCR reads in MiXCR, one entry per CDR3 protein. The sample contains roughly 360,000 distinct CDR3 sequences, approximately 13% of which appear only once. Researchers barred patients who had uncontrolled infection, other autoimmune disease, pregnancy or lactation. Blood dates from first hyperthyroidism diagnosis, before any ophthalmopathy symptoms.

This chain connects TRBV5-6 to TRBJ2-2; D is unresolved. The sequenced sample was blood. This TCR came from a man under 40 with Graves' hyperthyroidism that later progressed to Graves' ophthalmopathy. CDR3 amino acids: CASSPPGENTGELFF. Written as DNA, the CDR3 is TGTGCCAGCAGCCCACCGGGCGAGAACACCGGGGAGCTGTTTTTT.